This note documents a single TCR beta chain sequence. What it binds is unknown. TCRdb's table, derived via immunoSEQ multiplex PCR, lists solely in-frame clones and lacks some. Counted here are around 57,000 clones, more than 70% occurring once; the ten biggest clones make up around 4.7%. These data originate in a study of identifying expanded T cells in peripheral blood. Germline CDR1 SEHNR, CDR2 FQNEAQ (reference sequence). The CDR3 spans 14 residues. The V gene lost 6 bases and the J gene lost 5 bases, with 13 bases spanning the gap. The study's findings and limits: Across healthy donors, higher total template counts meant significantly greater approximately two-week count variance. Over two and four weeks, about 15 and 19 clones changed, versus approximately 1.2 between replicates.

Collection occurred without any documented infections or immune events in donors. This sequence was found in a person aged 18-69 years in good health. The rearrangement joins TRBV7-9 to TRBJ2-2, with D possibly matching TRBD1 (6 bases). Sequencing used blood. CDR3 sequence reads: CASSPMTGTGELFF. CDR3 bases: TGTGCCAGCAGTCCAATGACAGGTACCGGGGAGCTGTTTTTT.